This T cell receptor beta chain was identified in a study of CXCR3-negative and CXCR3-positive naive CD8 T cells. Notes on the study in general: Partly lower CXCR3 expression followed cryopreservation, and most assays relied on fresh PBMCs.

This CDR3 is 15 amino acids long. CDR1 and CDR2 (germline): MDHEN, SYDVKM. TRB cDNA was prepared as libraries by UMI-labeled 5' RACE. No DNA is given; TCRdb re-called the 5' RACE reads and lists each CDR3 protein once. The sample data list 130,000 or so distinct CDR3 sequences. As for this clonotype: Its antigen is undetermined.

The chain joins TRBV28 to TRBJ2-7. This sequence originates from a human donor in good health. Some clones in this sample may be carry-over from other donors' samples. The sequencing sample was made of naive CXCR3- CD8+ T cells from blood. Subset: CD45RO-CCR7+CD27+CD95- naive CD8+ T cells lacking CXCR3 (TNR3-). CDR3 loop: CASSENRLGSYEQYF.